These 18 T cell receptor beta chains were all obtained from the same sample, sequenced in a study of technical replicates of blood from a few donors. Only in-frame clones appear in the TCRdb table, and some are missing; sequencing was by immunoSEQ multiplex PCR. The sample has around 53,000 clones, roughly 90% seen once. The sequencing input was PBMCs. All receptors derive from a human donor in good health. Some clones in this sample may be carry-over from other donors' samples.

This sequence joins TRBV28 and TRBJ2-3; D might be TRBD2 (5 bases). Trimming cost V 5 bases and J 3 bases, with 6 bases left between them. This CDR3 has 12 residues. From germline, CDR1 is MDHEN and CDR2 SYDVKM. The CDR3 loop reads CASSPGTDTQYF. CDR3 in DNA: TGTGCCAGCAGTCCGGGGACAGATACGCAGTATTTT.

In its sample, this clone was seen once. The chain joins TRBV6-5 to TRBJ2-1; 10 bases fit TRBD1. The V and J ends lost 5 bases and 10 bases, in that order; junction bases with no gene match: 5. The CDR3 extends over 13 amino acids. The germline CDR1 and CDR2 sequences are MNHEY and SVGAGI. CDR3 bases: TGTGCCAGCAGTGGGGGACAGGGGAGGGAGCAGTTCTTC. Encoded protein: CASSGGQGREQFF.

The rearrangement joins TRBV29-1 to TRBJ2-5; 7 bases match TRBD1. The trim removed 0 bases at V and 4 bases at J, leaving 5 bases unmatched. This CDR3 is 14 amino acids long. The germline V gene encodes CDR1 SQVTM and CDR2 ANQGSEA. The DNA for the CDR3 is TGCAGCGTTGAAGATTATTCAGGGGGAGAGACCCAGTACTTC. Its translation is CSVEDYSGGETQYF.

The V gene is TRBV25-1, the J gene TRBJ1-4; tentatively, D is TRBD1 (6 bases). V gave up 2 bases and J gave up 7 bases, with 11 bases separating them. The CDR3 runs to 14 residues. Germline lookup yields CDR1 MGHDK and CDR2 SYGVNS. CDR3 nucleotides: TGTGCCAGCAGTGAAGAGGGGGTGGGTGAAAAACTGTTTTTT. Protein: CASSEEGVGEKLFF.

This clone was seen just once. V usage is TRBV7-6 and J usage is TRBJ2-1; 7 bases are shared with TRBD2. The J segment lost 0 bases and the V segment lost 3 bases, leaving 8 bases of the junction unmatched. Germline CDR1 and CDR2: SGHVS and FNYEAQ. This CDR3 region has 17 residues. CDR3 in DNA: TGTGCCAGCAGCTTGGCCTCTAGCGGTAGCTCCTACAATGAGCAGTTCTTC. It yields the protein CASSLASSGSSYNEQFF.

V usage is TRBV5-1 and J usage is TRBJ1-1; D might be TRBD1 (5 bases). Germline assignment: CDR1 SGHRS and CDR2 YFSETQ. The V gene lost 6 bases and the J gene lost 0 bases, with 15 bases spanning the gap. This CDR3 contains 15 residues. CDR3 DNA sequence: TGCGCCAGCACCCTGACAGCGGGCATGAACACTGAAGCTTTCTTT. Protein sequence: CASTLTAGMNTEAFF.

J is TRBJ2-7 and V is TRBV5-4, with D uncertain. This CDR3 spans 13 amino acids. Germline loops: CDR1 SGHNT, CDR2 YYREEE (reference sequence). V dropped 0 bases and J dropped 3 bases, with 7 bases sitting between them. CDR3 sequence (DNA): TGTGCCAGCAGCTTGGGGGCGAGCTACGAGCAGTACTTC. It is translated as CASSLGASYEQYF.

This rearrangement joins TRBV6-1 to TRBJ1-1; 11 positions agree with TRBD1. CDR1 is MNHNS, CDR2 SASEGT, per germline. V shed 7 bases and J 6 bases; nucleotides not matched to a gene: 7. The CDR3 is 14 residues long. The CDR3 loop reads CASTPGQGASEAFF. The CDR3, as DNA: TGTGCCAGCACTCCCGGACAGGGGGCTTCTGAAGCTTTCTTT.

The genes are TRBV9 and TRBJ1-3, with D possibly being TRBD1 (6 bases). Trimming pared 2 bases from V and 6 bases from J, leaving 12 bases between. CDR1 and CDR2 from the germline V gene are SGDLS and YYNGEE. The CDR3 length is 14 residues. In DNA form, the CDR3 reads TGTGCCAGCAGCGTCCAGGGGACGGCAAACACCATATATTTT. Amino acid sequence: CASSVQGTANTIYF. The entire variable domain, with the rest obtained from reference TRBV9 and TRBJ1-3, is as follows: DSGVTQTPKHLITATGQRVTLRCSPRSGDLSVYWYQQSLDQGLQFLIQYYNGEERAKGNILERFSAQQFPDLHSELNLSSLELGDSALYFCASSVQGTANTIYFGEGSWLTVV.

The CDR3 region is CASTDSGSRGYTF. The CDR3, as DNA: TGTGCCAGCACCGATTCAGGGTCCCGGGGCTACACCTTC. The rearrangement joins TRBV6-5 to TRBJ1-2; maybe TRBD1 (5 bases). V shed 7 bases and J shed 8 bases, with 17 bases lying between them. Germline lookup yields CDR1 MNHEY and CDR2 SVGAGI. The CDR3 runs to 13 residues.

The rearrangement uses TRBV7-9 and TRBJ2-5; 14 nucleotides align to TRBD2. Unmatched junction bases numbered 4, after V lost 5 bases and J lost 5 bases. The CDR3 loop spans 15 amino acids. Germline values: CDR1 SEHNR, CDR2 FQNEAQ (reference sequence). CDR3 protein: CASSRGLAGVETQYF. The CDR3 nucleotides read TGTGCCAGCAGCAGGGGACTAGCGGGAGTTGAGACCCAGTACTTC. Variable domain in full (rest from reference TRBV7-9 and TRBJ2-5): DTGVSQNPRHKITKRGQNVTFRCDPISEHNRLYWYRQTLGQGPEFLTYFQNEAQLEKSRLLSDRFSAERPKGSFSTLEIQRTEQGDSAMYLCASSRGLAGVETQYFGPGTRLLVL.

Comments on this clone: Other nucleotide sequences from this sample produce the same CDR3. The CDR3 DNA reads as TGCAGCGTTAAAACAGGAATGCGAACTGGGGAGCTGTTTTTT. It translates to CSVKTGMRTGELFF. The genes are TRBV29-1 and TRBJ2-2; possible D gene TRBD1, 5 bases. The germline V and J ends were trimmed by 5 bases and 8 bases, with 18 bases remaining between them. This CDR3 region has 14 residues. Germline CDR1 SQVTM, CDR2 ANQGSEA.

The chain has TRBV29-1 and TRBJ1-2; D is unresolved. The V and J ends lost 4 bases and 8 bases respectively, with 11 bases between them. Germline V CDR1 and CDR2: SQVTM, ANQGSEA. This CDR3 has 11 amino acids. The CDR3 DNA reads TGCAGCGTTGTTCTCCGCGGGGGCTACACCTTC. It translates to CSVVLRGGYTF.

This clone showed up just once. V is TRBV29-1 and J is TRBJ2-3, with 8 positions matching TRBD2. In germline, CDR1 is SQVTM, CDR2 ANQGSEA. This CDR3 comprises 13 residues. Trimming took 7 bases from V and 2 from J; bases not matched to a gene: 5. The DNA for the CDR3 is TGCAGCGAGTTAGCGGGGTACACAGATACGCAGTATTTT. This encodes CSELAGYTDTQYF.

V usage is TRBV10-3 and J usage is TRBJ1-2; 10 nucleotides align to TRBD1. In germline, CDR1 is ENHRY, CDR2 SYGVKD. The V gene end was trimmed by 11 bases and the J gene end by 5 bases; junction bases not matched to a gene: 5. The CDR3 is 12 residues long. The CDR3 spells CAARGQGYGYTF. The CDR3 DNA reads TGTGCCGCTAGGGGACAGGGGTATGGCTACACCTTC.

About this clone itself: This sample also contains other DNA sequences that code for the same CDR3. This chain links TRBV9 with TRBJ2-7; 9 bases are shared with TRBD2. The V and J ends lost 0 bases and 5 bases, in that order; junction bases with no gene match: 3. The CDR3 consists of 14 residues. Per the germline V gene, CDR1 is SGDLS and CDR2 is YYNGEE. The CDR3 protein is CASSVVSGSHEQYF. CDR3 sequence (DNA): TGTGCCAGCAGCGTAGTTAGCGGGAGTCACGAGCAGTACTTC.

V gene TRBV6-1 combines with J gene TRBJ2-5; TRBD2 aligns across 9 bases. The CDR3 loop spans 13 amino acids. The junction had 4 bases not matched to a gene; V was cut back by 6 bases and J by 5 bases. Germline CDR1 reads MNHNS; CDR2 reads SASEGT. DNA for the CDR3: TGTGCCAGCAGGGGACTAGCAGGGGAGACCCAGTACTTC. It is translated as CASRGLAGETQYF.

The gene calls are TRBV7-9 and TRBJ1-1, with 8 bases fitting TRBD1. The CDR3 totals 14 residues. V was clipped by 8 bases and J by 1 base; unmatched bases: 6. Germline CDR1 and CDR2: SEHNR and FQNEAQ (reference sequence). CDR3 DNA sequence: TGTGCCAGCTTGCGTGGACAGGGGAACACTGAAGCTTTCTTT. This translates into CASLRGQGNTEAFF.